Presented here are 32 T cell receptor beta chains from one specimen sequenced in a study of blood T cell repertoires in COVID-19. The table came from immunoSEQ multiplex PCR; TCRdb's copy has only in-frame clones and leaves some out. The sample includes more than 40,000 clones, 75% to 90% seen only once; the top ten take 13% to 15%. Source material: peripheral blood. Receptor source: a human donor with acute or convalescent COVID-19. The donor label of this sample is uncertain.

The gene calls are TRBV6-2 or TRBV6-3 and TRBJ2-2; 10 bases map to TRBD1. The V gene end was trimmed by 6 bases and the J gene end by 6 bases; junction bases not matched to a gene: 7. This CDR3 region has 15 residues. Germline CDR1 reads MNHEY; CDR2 reads SVGEGT. CDR3 protein: CASSLTGGEAGELFF. CDR3 coding DNA: TGTGCCAGCAGCCTGACAGGGGGCGAGGCCGGGGAGCTGTTTTTT.

The V gene is TRBV6-2 or TRBV6-3, the J gene TRBJ1-4; no firm D call. Germline loops: CDR1 MNHEY, CDR2 SVGEGT. V was shortened by 4 bases and J by 7 bases, with 19 bases between the two germline ends. This CDR3 contains 16 residues. DNA for the CDR3: TGTGCCAGCAGTTTAGAAGGACCCTCCGGAGGTGAAAAACTGTTTTTT. Translated: CASSLEGPSGGEKLFF.

This clone came up once. The chain links TRBV6-6 to TRBJ1-1; D is possibly TRBD1 (5 bases). The CDR3 runs 13 residues. The V gene lost 2 bases and the J gene lost 4 bases, with 8 bases spanning the gap. Germline V gives CDR1 MNHNY, CDR2 SVGAGI (reference sequence). The chain's CDR3 is CASSYGGATEAFF. The CDR3 coding sequence is TGTGCCAGCAGTTACGGTGGGGCCACTGAAGCTTTCTTT.

The V and J genes are TRBV7-2 and TRBJ2-7; a possible D gene is TRBD2 (6 bases). Deletions cut 3 bases from V and 3 bases from J, with 9 bases between. CDR1 SGHTA and CDR2 FQGNSA come from the germline V gene. This CDR3 contains 13 residues. This CDR3 is CASSLGSGYEQYF. For the CDR3, the DNA is TGTGCCAGCAGCTTGGGTAGCGGCTACGAGCAGTACTTC.

This chain joins TRBV7-2 and TRBJ2-3; 14 bases match TRBD2. CDR1 is SGHTA, CDR2 FQGNSA, per germline. J lost 4 bases, V lost 4 bases, and 7 bases had no gene match. The CDR3 extends over 17 amino acids. The CDR3 sequence: CASSSQGLAGVADTQYF. The CDR3 DNA reads as TGTGCCAGCAGCTCCCAGGGACTAGCGGGGGTCGCAGATACGCAGTATTTT.

The rearrangement uses TRBV28 and TRBJ2-3; TRBD1 is a possible D gene (5 bases). Germline-derived CDR1 and CDR2 are MDHEN and SYDVKM. Trimming took 1 base from V and 0 from J, leaving 8 bases between them. The CDR3 is 15 residues long. The CDR3 DNA follows: TGTGCCAGCAGTTTATTAGGGGCTAGCACAGATACGCAGTATTTT. Translated, it gives CASSLLGASTDTQYF.

V is TRBV3-1 (or the pseudogene TRBV3-2) and J is TRBJ2-7; 7 bases fit TRBD2. Germline CDR1 LGHDT, CDR2 YNNKEL (reference sequence). This CDR3 spans 12 amino acids. The ends lost 4 bases at V and 12 bases at J; junction bases unmatched: 9. In nucleotides, the CDR3 is TGTGCCAGCAGCCCTGGGGAGGGACGGCGGTACTTC. It codes for CASSPGEGRRYF.

This clone was counted a single time. The rearrangement joins TRBV12-5 to TRBJ2-4; D is perhaps TRBD2 (6 bases). The length of the CDR3 is 16 residues. Germline values: CDR1 LGHNT, CDR2 FRNRAP. Trimming took 0 bases from V and 0 from J, leaving 9 bases between them. The CDR3 DNA sequence: TGTGCTAGTGGTTTGGTTCCGGGGGAAGCCAAAAACATTCAGTACTTC. This sequence encodes CASGLVPGEAKNIQYF.

The V gene is TRBV5-1, the J gene TRBJ1-4, with 9 bases that match TRBD1. The V gene end was trimmed by 4 bases and the J gene end by 0 bases; junction bases not matched to a gene: 7. There are 17 residues in the CDR3. Germline V gene data show CDR1 as SGHRS and CDR2 as YFSETQ. The CDR3: CASSLQGAGATNEKLFF. CDR3 sequence (DNA): TGCGCCAGCAGCCTACAGGGGGCGGGAGCAACTAATGAAAAACTGTTTTTT.

This clone occurred a few times. The gene calls are TRBV19 and TRBJ1-5, with D hard to call. Trimming cost V 3 bases and J 0 bases, with 9 bases left between them. In germline, CDR1 is LNHDA, CDR2 SQIVND (reference sequence). The CDR3 length is 15 residues. CDR3 bases: TGTGCCAGTAGTATTTTGGAGAATAGCAATCAGCCCCAGCATTTT. Its translation: CASSILENSNQPQHF. Combining the CDR3 with reference TRBV19 and TRBJ1-5 gives the whole variable domain DGGITQSPKYLFRKEGQNVTLSCEQNLNHDAMYWYRQDPGQGLRLIYYSQIVNDFQKGDIAEGYSVSREKKESFPLTVTSAQKNPTAFYLCASSILENSNQPQHFGDGTRLSIL.

The chain joins TRBV27 to TRBJ1-5, with D unclear. V lost 3 bases and J lost 3, with 6 bases in between. The CDR3 length is 13 residues. Germline CDR1 and CDR2: MNHEY and SMNVEV (reference sequence). This chain's CDR3 is CASSLADNQPQHF. The CDR3 DNA is TGTGCCAGCAGTTTGGCTGACAATCAGCCCCAGCATTTT.

This chain joins TRBV11-3 and TRBJ2-1; a weak D match, TRBD2 (6 bases). V lost 6 bases to trimming and J lost 5 bases, with 8 bases between them. Germline lookup yields CDR1 SGHNT and CDR2 YENEEA. CDR3 size: 12 residues. This CDR3 is CASRWGDNEQFF. The CDR3 nucleotides read TGTGCCAGCAGATGGGGGGACAATGAGCAGTTCTTC.

This clone was seen only once. The V and J genes are TRBV4-2 and TRBJ1-1; D unresolved. CDR1 and CDR2 from the germline V gene are LGHNA and YNFKEQ. The CDR3 loop spans 18 amino acids. V was clipped by 1 base and J by 6 bases, with 24 bases between them. As DNA, the CDR3 is TGTGCCAGCAGCCAAGCGGGGTGGGCGCAGGTTTCCAGCCCTGAAGCTTTCTTT. Translating it yields CASSQAGWAQVSSPEAFF.

The chain links TRBV3-1 (or the pseudogene TRBV3-2) to TRBJ1-2; 7 bases match TRBD1. V lost 1 base, J lost 8 bases, and 22 bases stayed unmatched. The CDR3 has 19 amino acids. Per germline, CDR1 LGHDT and CDR2 YNNKEL (reference sequence). The CDR3 DNA sequence: TGTGCCAGCAGCCAAGGGGGGCCCGAGACAGGGCCTACCCTTGGGGGCTACACCTTC. Protein: CASSQGGPETGPTLGGYTF.

The chain couples TRBV2 to TRBJ2-4; D gene uncertain. V lost 2 bases, J lost 3 bases, and 5 bases lay in between. Germline CDR1 reads SNHLY; CDR2 reads FYNNEI. This CDR3 spans 13 amino acids. The DNA for the CDR3 is TGTGCCAGCAGTGAATCGGGCAAAAACATTCAGTACTTC. Residues: CASSESGKNIQYF.

The chain combines TRBV18 with TRBJ1-5; 10 bases are shared with TRBD1. The CDR3 is 15 amino acids. The germline V gene encodes CDR1 KGHSH and CDR2 LQKENI. Trimming took 5 bases from V and 6 from J; bases not matched to a gene: 7. The CDR3 nucleotides read TGTGCCAGCTCATGGGACAGGGGCGGGGTTCAGCCCCAGCATTTT. Protein: CASSWDRGGVQPQHF.

This clone has just a few counts. This sequence joins TRBV14 and TRBJ1-1, with 8 bases that match TRBD1. V dropped 4 bases and J dropped 0; count of bases not matched to a gene: 16. In germline, CDR1 is SGHDN, CDR2 FVKESK. There are 19 residues in the CDR3. The CDR3 coding sequence is TGTGCCAGCAGCCTCCTCTTTATGGACAGGGACGGGATGAACACTGAAGCTTTCTTT. Translating gives CASSLLFMDRDGMNTEAFF. The full variable domain, in which reference TRBV14 and TRBJ1-1 provide the parts outside the CDR3, is EAGVTQFPSHSVIEKGQTVTLRCDPISGHDNLYWYRRVMGKEIKFLLHFVKESKQDESGMPNNRFLAERTGGTYSTLKVQPAELEDSGVYFCASSLLFMDRDGMNTEAFFGQGTRLTVV.

The genes are TRBV3-1 (or the pseudogene TRBV3-2) and TRBJ2-1, with TRBD2 matching over 12 bases. Germline V gene sequence: CDR1 LGHDT, CDR2 YNNKEL (reference sequence). V was clipped by 4 bases and J by 9 bases; unmatched bases: 7. This CDR3 region has 15 residues. Here the CDR3 reads CASSPTSGSLGEQFF. The CDR3 DNA is TGTGCCAGCAGCCCGACTAGCGGGAGTCTCGGTGAGCAGTTCTTC.

The chain has TRBV12-3 or TRBV12-4 and TRBJ2-2, with no clear D. The V gene lost 8 bases and the J gene lost 7 bases, with 11 bases spanning the gap. This CDR3 spans 12 amino acids. The DNA for the CDR3 is TGTGCCAGCGGCTCCTTCAACGGGGAGCTGTTTTTT. It encodes CASGSFNGELFF.

The chain has TRBV10-3 and TRBJ1-2; D is undetermined. Deletions cut 2 bases from V and 3 bases from J, with 7 bases between. Per germline, CDR1 ENHRY and CDR2 SYGVKD. The CDR3 totals 13 residues. The CDR3 DNA is TGTGCCATCAGTGAGCGCGGGGACTATGGCTACACCTTC. This codes for CAISERGDYGYTF.

This chain uses TRBV7-9 with TRBJ1-6, with D perhaps matching TRBD1 (6 bases). V lost 6 bases, J lost 9 bases, and 18 bases lay in between. Germline values: CDR1 SEHNR, CDR2 FQNEAQ (reference sequence). The CDR3 has 15 amino acids. The CDR3 nucleotides are TGTGCCAGCAGAGCCAACAGGGATATTAGTTCACCCCTCCACTTT. The encoded protein is CASRANRDISSPLHF.

V gene TRBV7-3 combines with J gene TRBJ1-1, with 8 bases identical to TRBD1. Unmatched junction bases numbered 1, after V lost 4 bases and J lost 3 bases. The CDR3 covers 13 residues. CDR1 SGHTA and CDR2 FQGTGA come from the germline V gene. The CDR3 reads CASSSQGDTEAFF. CDR3 nucleotide sequence: TGTGCCAGCAGCTCACAGGGGGACACTGAAGCTTTCTTT.

CDR3 in amino acids: CASSPMTGTRNTEAFF. The CDR3 coding sequence is TGTGCCAGCAGCCCCATGACAGGGACGAGGAACACTGAAGCTTTCTTT. V is TRBV3-1 (or the pseudogene TRBV3-2) and J is TRBJ1-1; 7 bases line up with TRBD1. The CDR3 sequence is 16 residues long. Germline trimming cut 4 bases from V and 1 base from J; bases unmatched to any gene: 9. Germline assignment: CDR1 LGHDT and CDR2 YNNKEL (reference sequence).

This clone was picked up one time. CDR3 residues: CASGHPGGNEQFF. In DNA form, the CDR3 reads TGTGCCAGCGGGCACCCCGGAGGCAATGAGCAGTTCTTC. This chain connects TRBV5-8 to TRBJ2-1; tentatively, D is TRBD2 (5 bases). Germline values: CDR1 SGHTS, CDR2 YDEGEE. Deletions cut 7 bases from V and 6 bases from J, with 14 bases between. This CDR3 has 13 amino acids.

The genes are TRBV13 and TRBJ2-1, with 9 bases identical to TRBD2. Per germline, CDR1 PRHDT and CDR2 FYEKMQ (reference sequence). The ends lost 5 bases at V and 4 bases at J; junction bases unmatched: 12. This CDR3 contains 17 residues. CDR3 DNA sequence: TGTGCCAGCAGCCACCGACCGGGACTAGCCCCTTACAATGAGCAGTTCTTC. Encoded protein: CASSHRPGLAPYNEQFF.

V gene TRBV30 combines with J gene TRBJ1-1, with D tentatively TRBD1 (6 bases). This CDR3 contains 12 residues. With 5 bases removed from V and 8 bases from J, the gap between germline ends came to 15 bases. Germline-derived CDR1 and CDR2 are GTSNPN and SVGIG (reference sequence). In DNA, the CDR3 is TGTGCCTGGGGGGCTGGGGGCATGGAAGCTTTCTTT. This translates into CAWGAGGMEAFF.

This clone showed up just once. The J gene is TRBJ2-3, the V gene TRBV7-2; no definite D call. The CDR3 totals 16 residues. The germline CDR1 and CDR2 sequences are SGHTA and FQGNSA. V was shortened by 2 bases and J by 4 bases, with 16 bases between the two germline ends. The CDR3 spells CASSLISWRRADTQYF. The CDR3 DNA reads TGTGCCAGCAGCTTAATTAGTTGGAGAAGAGCAGATACGCAGTATTTT.

The V gene is TRBV12-3 or TRBV12-4, the J gene TRBJ1-2; possible D gene TRBD1, 5 bases. The length of the CDR3 is 13 residues. Trimming took 5 bases from V and 5 from J, leaving 12 bases between them. Written as DNA, the CDR3 is TGTGCCAGCAGTCTATCATCAGGGTATGGCTACACCTTC. Protein: CASSLSSGYGYTF.

This chain links TRBV7-3 with TRBJ2-6; D gene ambiguous. CDR1 and CDR2 from the germline V gene are SGHTA and FQGTGA. Trimming pared 4 bases from V and 2 bases from J, leaving 9 bases between. The CDR3 has 15 residues. The CDR3 is CASSSSSAGANVLTF. In nucleotides, the CDR3 is TGTGCCAGCAGCTCGTCCTCAGCTGGGGCCAACGTCCTGACTTTC.

The chain recombines TRBV18 with TRBJ2-5, with 7 positions matching TRBD1. The CDR3 loop spans 15 amino acids. Per germline, CDR1 KGHSH and CDR2 LQKENI. Trimming took 5 bases from V and 5 from J; bases not matched to a gene: 11. In nucleotides, the CDR3 is TGTGCCAGCTCAGCGAGTCGACAGGGAAGTGAGACCCAGTACTTC. Its protein is CASSASRQGSETQYF.

V and J are TRBV2 and TRBJ2-3, with TRBD2 matching 7 bases. The CDR3 has 15 amino acids. The germline gives CDR1 SNHLY, CDR2 FYNNEI. The V segment lost 3 bases and the J segment 2 bases; nucleotides outside the gene matches: 5. CDR3 amino acids: CASSEGLQHTDTQYF. The CDR3 region has the DNA TGTGCCAGCAGTGAGGGACTACAGCACACAGATACGCAGTATTTT.

The chain employs TRBV11-1 and TRBJ1-1; TRBD1 aligns across 9 bases. This CDR3 region has 13 residues. J gave up 7 bases and V 6 bases, and 6 bases lay outside the gene matches. The germline V gene has CDR1 SGHAT and CDR2 FQDESV (reference sequence). The CDR3 loop is CASSTTGGVEAFF. CDR3 bases: TGTGCCAGCAGTACGACAGGGGGGGTTGAAGCTTTCTTT.